This TCR beta chain was identified during a study of CD8 T cells in Susac syndrome. Random hexamers served to reverse transcribe roughly 0.5 to 1 ug RNA. MiXCR, run by TCRdb on the immunoSEQ multiplex PCR reads, gives a single entry per CDR3 protein. The sample includes about 53,000 distinct CDR3 sequences, just under 95% of them seen just once. The CDR3 extends over 15 amino acids. Trimming cost V 4 bases and J 6 bases; bases outside gene matches: 12. Germline V gene lookup returns CDR1 SGDLS and CDR2 YYNGEE. The specimen sequenced was CD8+ T cells from PBMCs. The chain carries TRBV9 and TRBJ1-1; 7 bases match TRBD1. This clonotype was obtained from a human donor with Susac syndrome. The CDR3 nucleotides are TGTGCCAGCAGCCCACAGACAGGGTCGAGGGCTGAAGCTTTCTTT. This gives the protein CASSPQTGSRAEAFF.